Listed below are T cell receptor beta chains from one sample, sequenced in a study of blood T cell repertoires in COVID-19. The repertoire was sequenced with immunoSEQ multiplex PCR; TCRdb's copy has only in-frame clones and lacks some. Of more than 200,000 clones listed, less than 90% are singletons. What was sequenced was peripheral blood. These receptors were obtained from a woman of 80 years or more with COVID-19, enrolled during active disease. CDR3s leave out the opening cysteine and the closing phenylalanine or tryptophan. Fields, in order: J gene, D gene, V gene, CDR3 protein. The D gene is left open where the match is weak.

J: TRBJ2-1; D: TRBD1; V: TRBV19; CDR3: ASSIQGANWGEQF
J: TRBJ2-1; D: NA; V: TRBV6-1; CDR3: ASGPFVYNEQF
J: TRBJ2-5; D: NA; V: TRBV10-3; CDR3: AISESSGEETQY
J: TRBJ2-5; D: NA; V: TRBV19; CDR3: ASSIGLLETQY
J: TRBJ2-3; D: NA; V: TRBV28; CDR3: ASLYRATDTQY
J: TRBJ1-5; D: TRBD1; V: TRBV7-7; CDR3: ASSSDRFDNQPQH
J: TRBJ1-5; D: NA; V: TRBV19; CDR3: ASSITEEQPQH
J: TRBJ1-1; D: NA; V: TRBV7-9; CDR3: ASSLVGRGRGTEAF
J: TRBJ1-6; D: TRBD1; V: TRBV3-1/TRBV3-2; CDR3: ASSRPGTGNSPLH
J: TRBJ2-1; D: TRBD2; V: TRBV6-5; CDR3: ASRGLAGDNEQF
J: TRBJ2-1; D: NA; V: TRBV18; CDR3: ASHLTRSSNEQF
J: TRBJ1-2; D: TRBD1; V: TRBV15; CDR3: ATSRAPGQGNYGYT
J: TRBJ2-7; D: NA; V: TRBV7-9; CDR3: ASSSTVGSSYEQY
J: TRBJ1-5; D: NA; V: TRBV5-6; CDR3: ASSPSVGGRQPQH
J: TRBJ2-3; D: NA; V: TRBV7-2; CDR3: ASSLDITDTQY
J: TRBJ2-3; D: TRBD2; V: TRBV6-5; CDR3: ASTPGLASLMQY
J: TRBJ1-2; D: NA; V: TRBV3-1/TRBV3-2; CDR3: ASSQRVPNYGYT
J: TRBJ1-1; D: NA; V: TRBV28; CDR3: ASLYSTNTEAF
J: TRBJ2-3; D: TRBD2; V: TRBV15; CDR3: ATSGEGGGEFTDTQY
J: TRBJ2-3; D: NA; V: TRBV2; CDR3: ASSVSNTQY
J: TRBJ1-5; D: NA; V: TRBV5-6; CDR3: ASSQAVTDNQPQH
J: TRBJ2-6; D: NA; V: TRBV5-5; CDR3: ASSLLIDSSGANVLT
J: TRBJ1-2; D: TRBD1; V: TRBV28; CDR3: ASSLGTGTGYT
J: TRBJ1-2; D: NA; V: TRBV18; CDR3: ASSPEVIANYGYT